Presented here are 21 T cell receptor beta chains from one specimen sequenced in a study of regulatory T cells in long-lasting Graves disease. The time point: persistent/refractory GD, antithyroid drugs over 5 years with positive TRAb. Isolated PBMC RNA provided the starting material for the TCR library. iRepertoire HTBI primers and Arm-PCR of CDR3 regions built TCR beta libraries. Via MiXCR, TCRdb re-called the multiplex PCR reads, giving one row per CDR3 protein. Of some 420,000 distinct CDR3 sequences in the sample, approximately 22% were seen once. The sequencing used peripheral blood mononuclear cells (PBMCs), collected when the disease was refractory, from a patient treated with antithyroid drugs. These TCRs come from a female donor with Graves disease.

The V and J genes are TRBV20-1 and TRBJ2-1, with D perhaps assigned TRBD1 or TRBD2 (5 bases each). There are 14 residues in the CDR3. The V gene lost 1 base and the J gene lost 0 bases, with 7 bases spanning the gap. CDR1 and CDR2 (germline): DFQATT, SNEGSKA (reference sequence). CDR3 protein: CSARGGSSYNEQFF. The CDR3 nucleotides read TGCAGTGCTAGAGGGGGGAGCTCCTACAATGAGCAGTTCTTC.

This clonotype has more than one count but fewer than ten. J is TRBJ1-2 and V is TRBV20-1; 7 bases match TRBD1. Germline V gives CDR1 DFQATT, CDR2 SNEGSKA (reference sequence). With 6 bases clipped from V and 7 bases from J, the junction kept 5 bases outside the gene matches. This CDR3 comprises 11 residues. As DNA, the CDR3 is TGCAGTGCCACAGGGGCTCCTGGCTACACCTTC. It is translated as CSATGAPGYTF.

In its sample, this clonotype was seen many times. V gene TRBV6-1 combines with J gene TRBJ1-5, with D unclear. Trimming took 0 bases from V and 3 from J, leaving 9 bases between them. The CDR3 covers 15 residues. From germline, CDR1 is MNHNS and CDR2 SASEGT. CDR3 sequence: CASSEATGYNQPQHF. For the CDR3, the DNA is TGTGCCAGCAGTGAAGCCACGGGTTACAATCAGCCCCAGCATTTT.

The chain carries TRBV11-3 and TRBJ2-1; 12 bases agree with TRBD1. The germline V gene has CDR1 SGHNT and CDR2 YENEEA. Unmatched junction bases numbered 11, after V lost 7 bases and J lost 7 bases. This CDR3 comprises 16 residues. The DNA of the CDR3 is TGTGCCAGCAACTCCGGAGCGGGACAGGGGGCTAATGAGCAGTTCTTC. It is translated as CASNSGAGQGANEQFF.

The gene calls are TRBV3-1 and TRBJ1-4; a possible D gene is TRBD1 (6 bases). The CDR3 length is 15 residues. The germline V and J ends were trimmed by 0 bases and 7 bases, with 12 bases remaining between them. Germline loops: CDR1 LGHDT, CDR2 YNNKEL (reference sequence). The CDR3 loop is CASSQDPHRAEKLFF. The CDR3 region has the DNA TGTGCCAGCAGCCAAGATCCCCACAGGGCTGAAAAACTGTTTTTT.

This clonotype was detected many times. This chain connects TRBV2 to TRBJ1-4; D unresolved. From germline, CDR1 is SNHLY and CDR2 FYNNEI. Trimming shortened V by 9 bases and J by 0 bases, and 17 bases separated the two germline ends. This CDR3 has 16 amino acids. CDR3 residues: CARSAVGSATNEKLFF. The CDR3 nucleotides are TGTGCCAGATCGGCCGTGGGGAGTGCAACTAATGAAAAACTGTTTTTT.

V and J are TRBV7-9 and TRBJ2-5; TRBD1 might be the D (6 bases). There are 14 residues in the CDR3. Trimming shortened V by 4 bases and J by 5 bases, and 14 bases separated the two germline ends. The germline gives CDR1 SEHNR, CDR2 FQNEAQ (reference sequence). The CDR3 DNA is TGTGCCAGCAGCTCGCAGACAGGCAGGGAGACCCAGTACTTC. It is translated as CASSSQTGRETQYF.

This clonotype appeared many times. This chain links TRBV28 with TRBJ1-1, with D unresolved. Per germline, CDR1 MDHEN and CDR2 SYDVKM. There are 15 residues in the CDR3. The germline V and J ends were trimmed by 5 bases and 4 bases, with 17 bases remaining between them. Written as DNA, the CDR3 is TGTGCCAGCAGTCCCCATGGCTCGAGAGGCACTGAAGCTTTCTTT. Translation: CASSPHGSRGTEAFF. Drawing the rest from reference TRBV28 and TRBJ1-1, the complete variable domain is DVKVTQSSRYLVKRTGEKVFLECVQDMDHENMFWYRQDPGLGLRLIYFSYDVKMKEKGDIPEGYSVSREKKERFSLILESASTNQTSMYLCASSPHGSRGTEAFFGQGTRLTVV.

As regards this clonotype: The junction departs from germline at one end; a sequencing error may be responsible. V and J are TRBV11-1 and TRBJ2-2; the match to TRBD1 covers 7 bases. The CDR3 loop spans 16 amino acids. CDR1 and CDR2 (germline): SGHAT, FQDESV (reference sequence). As DNA, the CDR3 is TGCGCCAGCAGCCCTCAAGGGACAGCTCTCACCGGGGAGCTGTTTTTT. Translated, it gives CASSPQGTALTGELFF. Full variable domain (rest looked up from reference TRBV11-1 and TRBJ2-2): EAEVAQSPRYKITEKSQAVAFWCDPISGHATLYWYRQILGQGPELLVQFQDESVVDDSQLPKDRFSAERLKGVDSTLKIQPAELGDSAMYLCASSPQGTALTGELFFGEGSRLTVL.

V and J are TRBV20-1 and TRBJ2-7; 9 nucleotides line up with TRBD2. The CDR3 sequence is 13 residues long. Losses at the gene ends were 3 bases for V and 7 bases for J; bases not matched to a gene: 7. Germline V lookup: CDR1 DFQATT, CDR2 SNEGSKA (reference sequence). DNA of the CDR3: TGCAGTGCTAGTCCGGGACTAGCAGGGGAGCAGTACTTC. It yields the protein CSASPGLAGEQYF.

This clonotype came up a few times. The chain employs TRBV6-2 or TRBV6-3 and TRBJ1-1; D uncertain. The CDR3 contains 14 residues. Trimming cost V 4 bases and J 1 base, with 10 bases left between them. Germline V gene lookup returns CDR1 MNHEY and CDR2 SVGEGT. The CDR3 DNA is TGTGCCAGCAGTTCCACAAAGCGGAACACTGAAGCTTTCTTT. Amino acid sequence: CASSSTKRNTEAFF.

The rearrangement uses TRBV12-3 or TRBV12-4 and TRBJ2-7, with D possibly matching TRBD1 (6 bases). The CDR3 covers 15 residues. V shed 3 bases and J shed 10 bases, with 22 bases lying between them. The CDR3 sequence is CASSFLPQGVQQQYF. As DNA, the CDR3 is TGTGCCAGCAGTTTCCTACCACAGGGAGTTCAGCAACAGTACTTC.

This clonotype occurred many times. The CDR3 DNA reads as TGTGCCAGCAGCCAAGGCCCTAACTCCTACGAGCAGTACTTC. Translated, it gives CASSQGPNSYEQYF. The chain recombines TRBV3-1 with TRBJ2-7; no reliable D call. This CDR3 contains 14 residues. Germline lookup yields CDR1 LGHDT and CDR2 YNNKEL (reference sequence). The V gene lost 1 base and the J gene lost 0 bases, with 7 bases spanning the gap.

This clonotype was picked up many times. The chain combines TRBV2 with TRBJ2-2, with TRBD1 matching over 11 bases. Losses at the gene ends were 7 bases for V and 7 bases for J; bases not matched to a gene: 5. Germline lookup yields CDR1 SNHLY and CDR2 FYNNEI. The CDR3 loop spans 14 amino acids. CDR3 amino acids: CASTGQGADGELFF. For the CDR3, the DNA is TGTGCCAGCACCGGACAGGGGGCGGACGGGGAGCTGTTTTTT. Variable domain in full (rest from reference TRBV2 and TRBJ2-2): EPEVTQTPSHQVTQMGQEVILRCVPISNHLYFYWYRQILGQKVEFLVSFYNNEISEKSEIFDDQFSVERPDGSNFTLKIRSTKLEDSAMYFCASTGQGADGELFFGEGSRLTVL.

This clonotype appeared a few times. The V call is TRBV7-9, the J call TRBJ2-7; possibly TRBD2 for D (6 bases). The CDR3 loop spans 16 amino acids. Germline lookup yields CDR1 SEHNR and CDR2 FQNEAQ (reference sequence). Deletions cut 3 bases from V and 0 bases from J, with 15 bases between. The CDR3 is CASSFSSGSGSYEQYF. CDR3 bases: TGTGCCAGCAGCTTCTCTTCGGGTAGCGGCTCCTACGAGCAGTACTTC.

This clonotype was counted at least ten times. This sequence joins TRBV7-3 and TRBJ1-2; 8 bases line up with TRBD1. CDR3 length: 16 amino acids. The germline CDR1 and CDR2 sequences are SGHTA and FQGTGA. Trimming removed 4 bases from V and 5 bases from J; junction bases left unmatched: 12. The CDR3 nucleotides read TGTGCCAGCAGCTCTGATACCGGGACAGGAGCATATGGCTACACCTTC. Translation: CASSSDTGTGAYGYTF.

This clonotype has only a few counts. This chain connects TRBV19 to TRBJ1-1, with 9 bases that match TRBD1. This CDR3 region has 13 residues. Germline CDR1 and CDR2: LNHDA and SQIVND (reference sequence). With V trimmed by 6 bases and J by 4 bases, 3 bases remained unmatched. The chain's CDR3 is CASRPDRGTEAFF. In nucleotides, the CDR3 is TGTGCCAGTAGGCCGGACAGGGGCACTGAAGCTTTCTTT.

The chain uses TRBV11-1 and TRBJ2-2, with TRBD1 identical over 10 bases. The CDR3 runs to 18 residues. Per the germline V gene, CDR1 is SGHAT and CDR2 is FQDESV (reference sequence). V shed 2 bases and J 5 bases; nucleotides not matched to a gene: 11. For the CDR3, the DNA is TGTGCCAGCAGCTTATTCGGAGGACAGGGGGTATGGACCGGGGAGCTGTTTTTT. It encodes CASSLFGGQGVWTGELFF.

There are a few counts of this clonotype. The V call is TRBV7-9, the J call TRBJ2-2; D uncertain. CDR3 size: 15 residues. Per germline, CDR1 SEHNR and CDR2 FQNEAQ (reference sequence). V was cut by 5 bases and J by 3 bases, with 13 bases left in between. In DNA, the CDR3 is TGTGCCAGCAGCAAGATCACTGGAGACACCGGGGAGCTGTTTTTT. Translated: CASSKITGDTGELFF. Supplemented by reference TRBV7-9 and TRBJ2-2, the full variable domain reads DTGVSQNPRHKITKRGQNVTFRCDPISEHNRLYWYRQTLGQGPEFLTYFQNEAQLEKSRLLSDRFSAERPKGSFSTLEIQRTEQGDSAMYLCASSKITGDTGELFFGEGSRLTVL.

This clonotype was picked up many times. V usage is TRBV6-1 and J usage is TRBJ2-7, with 7 bases fitting TRBD1. Germline V gives CDR1 MNHNS, CDR2 SASEGT. The CDR3 length is 19 residues. J was trimmed by 3 bases and V by 6 bases; bases with no gene match: 23. CDR3 in amino acids: CASSPTKRTGRLEDYEQYF. Written as DNA, the CDR3 is TGTGCCAGCAGCCCGACAAAAAGGACAGGACGTTTGGAGGACTACGAGCAGTACTTC.

The chain links TRBV6-5 to TRBJ2-7; 9 bases line up with TRBD1. The trim removed 2 bases at V and 5 bases at J, leaving 22 bases unmatched. The CDR3 is 20 residues long. CDR1 and CDR2 from the germline V gene are MNHEY and SVGAGI. CDR3 nucleotide sequence: TGTGCCAGCAGTTACCCCCGATCGGGACAGGGAAAGGGTGGGTTCCACGAGCAGTACTTC. Amino acid sequence: CASSYPRSGQGKGGFHEQYF.